This entry lists 10 T cell receptor beta chains sequenced from one sample in a study of cytomegalovirus exposure and HLA in healthy donors. The PCR had 60 Vbeta and 13 Jbeta primers. Assay used: immunoSEQ multiplex PCR; TCRdb lists only in-frame clones, some missing. The sample holds some 250,000 clones, about 81% seen once. Sequencing was carried out using PBMCs. The origin of the receptors is a woman aged 55-69 years in good health and CMV-seropositive.

This chain connects TRBV5-1 to TRBJ2-6; 7 bases map to TRBD2. V was clipped by 7 bases and J by 0 bases; unmatched bases: 13. Germline V gives CDR1 SGHRS, CDR2 YFSETQ. The length of the CDR3 is 18 residues. The CDR3 region has the DNA TGCGCCAGCTCAGCTAGGGAGGGATACATCTCTGGGGCCAACGTCCTGACTTTC. It translates to CASSAREGYISGANVLTF. The full variable domain, rest sourced from reference TRBV5-1 and TRBJ2-6, is KAGVTQTPRYLIKTRGQQVTLSCSPISGHRSVSWYQQTPGQGLQFLFEYFSETQRNKGNFPGRFSGRQFSNSRSEMNVSTLELGDSALYLCASSAREGYISGANVLTFGAGSRLTVL.

V gene TRBV14 combines with J gene TRBJ1-3, with D maybe TRBD1 (5 bases). V was pared by 4 bases and J by 4 bases, with 11 bases between. Germline V CDR1 and CDR2: SGHDN, FVKESK. This CDR3 contains 14 residues. DNA of the CDR3: TGTGCCAGCAGCCCCCGACAGCTAGGAAACACCATATATTTT. Residues: CASSPRQLGNTIYF. Using reference TRBV14 and TRBJ1-3 for the parts outside the CDR3, the full variable domain is EAGVTQFPSHSVIEKGQTVTLRCDPISGHDNLYWYRRVMGKEIKFLLHFVKESKQDESGMPNNRFLAERTGGTYSTLKVQPAELEDSGVYFCASSPRQLGNTIYFGEGSWLTVV.

The chain links TRBV30 to TRBJ1-3; the D is unclear. The CDR3 runs to 14 residues. V shed 3 bases and J shed 0 bases, with 9 bases lying between them. Germline CDR1 GTSNPN, CDR2 SVGIG (reference sequence). The CDR3 loop reads CAWRTGISGNTIYF. In DNA form, the CDR3 reads TGTGCCTGGAGAACCGGGATCTCTGGAAACACCATATATTTT.

In this sample, this clone turned up a few times. CDR3 coding DNA: TGTGCCAGCAGAGACTTAAGCTCCTACGAGCAGTACTTC. Encoded protein: CASRDLSSYEQYF. This sequence joins TRBV6-5 and TRBJ2-7; D gene unclear. The CDR3 totals 13 residues. CDR1 is MNHEY and CDR2 is SVGAGI in the germline V gene. V was shortened by 6 bases and J by 0 bases, with 9 bases between the two germline ends.

This clone was picked up a small number of times. This sequence joins TRBV19 and TRBJ1-3, with 8 bases aligning to TRBD1. CDR3 size: 19 residues. The junction had 14 bases not matched to a gene; V was cut back by 2 bases and J by 2 bases. Germline V gene sequence: CDR1 LNHDA, CDR2 SQIVND (reference sequence). In nucleotides, the CDR3 is TGTGCCAGTAGTATAACCGGGACAGGTCCTCGGAGCGCTGGAAACACCATATATTTT. Amino acids: CASSITGTGPRSAGNTIYF.

The chain uses TRBV6-5 and TRBJ1-1, with 7 bases lining up with TRBD1. Unmatched junction bases numbered 6, after V lost 4 bases and J lost 1 base. This CDR3 is built from 15 residues. The germline V gene encodes CDR1 MNHEY and CDR2 SVGAGI. The CDR3 region has the DNA TGTGCCAGCAGTTTAGTACAGGGGAGGAACACTGAAGCTTTCTTT. The encoded protein is CASSLVQGRNTEAFF.

V is TRBV11-3 and J is TRBJ2-1; 7 bases line up with TRBD2. The CDR3 has 14 residues. The V gene's germline CDR1 is SGHNT and CDR2 YENEEA. V trimming: 4 bases; J trimming: 8 bases; junction bases outside the gene matches: 8. The CDR3 loop is CASSWGGPTDEQFF. In DNA form, the CDR3 reads TGTGCCAGCAGCTGGGGGGGACCGACGGATGAGCAGTTCTTC.

The chain uses TRBV7-2 and TRBJ2-1; TRBD1 agrees at 7 bases. From germline, CDR1 is SGHTA and CDR2 FQGNSA. J gave up 9 bases and V 5 bases, and 7 bases lay outside the gene matches. The CDR3 runs 13 residues. The CDR3 DNA sequence: TGTGCCAGCAGCCATCCTCCAGGGGGTGAGCAGTTCTTC. Translating it yields CASSHPPGGEQFF. Supplemented by reference TRBV7-2 and TRBJ2-1, the full variable domain reads GAGVSQSPSNKVTEKGKDVELRCDPISGHTALYWYRQSLGQGLEFLIYFQGNSAPDKSGLPSDRFSAERTGGSVSTLTIQRTQQEDSAVYLCASSHPPGGEQFFGPGTRLTVL.

This clone was recorded a few times. The chain joins TRBV9 to TRBJ1-2; D uncertain. V lost 2 bases and J lost 4, with 9 bases in between. There are 13 residues in the CDR3. Germline V gene data show CDR1 as SGDLS and CDR2 as YYNGEE. The CDR3 here is CASSVGIAYGYTF. CDR3 DNA: TGTGCCAGCAGCGTCGGGATCGCCTATGGCTACACCTTC. Using reference TRBV9 and TRBJ1-2 for the parts outside the CDR3, the full variable domain is DSGVTQTPKHLITATGQRVTLRCSPRSGDLSVYWYQQSLDQGLQFLIQYYNGEERAKGNILERFSAQQFPDLHSELNLSSLELGDSALYFCASSVGIAYGYTFGSGTRLTVV.

V usage is TRBV5-4 and J usage is TRBJ1-1; D remains unclear. The CDR3 contains 14 residues. Germline V CDR1 and CDR2: SGHNT, YYREEE (reference sequence). The V end lost 4 bases, the J end lost 8 bases, and 18 bases lay between the germline ends. The CDR3 DNA reads TGTGCCAGCAGCCCCATCCGGGAGGGTAACGAAGCTTTCTTT. It translates to CASSPIREGNEAFF.